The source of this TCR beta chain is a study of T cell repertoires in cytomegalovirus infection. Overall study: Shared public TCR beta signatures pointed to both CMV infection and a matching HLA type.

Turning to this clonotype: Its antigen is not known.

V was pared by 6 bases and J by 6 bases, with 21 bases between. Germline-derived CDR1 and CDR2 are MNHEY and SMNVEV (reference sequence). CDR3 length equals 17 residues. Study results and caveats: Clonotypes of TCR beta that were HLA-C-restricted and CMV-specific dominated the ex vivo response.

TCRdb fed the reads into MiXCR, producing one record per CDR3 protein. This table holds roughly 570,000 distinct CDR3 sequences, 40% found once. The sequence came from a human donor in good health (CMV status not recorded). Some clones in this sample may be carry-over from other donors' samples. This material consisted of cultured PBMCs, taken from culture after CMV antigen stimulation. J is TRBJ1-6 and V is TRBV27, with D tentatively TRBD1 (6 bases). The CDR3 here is CASSRLGGGATNSPLHF. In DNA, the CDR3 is TGTGCCAGCAGCCGGTTAGGGGGGGGAGCCACTAATTCACCCCTCCACTTT.